This TCR beta chain was recorded in a study of blood T cell repertoires in COVID-19. Study in general: Researchers got acute and convalescent COVID-19 samples from the United States, Italy and Spain. Sources were T cells, B-cell-depleted T cells, or PBMCs; the material itself was cDNA or gDNA.

The Seattle site enrolled patients during active infection and followed them longitudinally. The CDR3 runs 15 residues. The germline CDR1 and CDR2 sequences are SGHRS and YFSETQ. The V and J ends lost 0 bases and 5 bases, in that order; junction bases with no gene match: 3. Authors' processing steps: Amplified reference gene primers provided the basis for estimating nucleated cell counts. Here immunoSEQ multiplex PCR was the method, and the copy in TCRdb shows in-frame clones only, minus some. D and trimming come from the DNA, and the V and J calls and clone size come from that table. The data contain some 130,000 clones, about 92% of them singletons.

Input material: peripheral blood. This chain uses TRBV5-1 with TRBJ1-4; TRBD1 matches at 8 bases. This clonotype originated in a man aged 55 to 70 with COVID-19, enrolled during active disease. The CDR3 reads CASSLEWTGNEKLFF. The CDR3 DNA reads TGCGCCAGCAGCTTGGAATGGACAGGGAATGAAAAACTGTTTTTT.